The T cell receptor (beta chain) under discussion was sequenced for a study of cytomegalovirus exposure and HLA in healthy donors. Study findings and constraints: It emerged from a later analysis that several of the most significant clusters appeared to be linked to common viral pathogens. A later analysis found that most CMV-associated TCR beta chains appeared HLA-restricted.

V was pared by 5 bases and J by 1 base, with 14 bases between. Per the germline V gene, CDR1 is MNHNS and CDR2 is SASEGT. The CDR3 has 15 residues. About this clone itself: The antigen remains unidentified.

PCR involved 60 Vbeta and 13 Jbeta primers. As processed by the authors: Some 9.9 million of some 80 million unique TCR beta chains were shared, per a later count. Generated by immunoSEQ multiplex PCR, the TCRdb table keeps only in-frame clones and is missing some. D and trimming were read from the DNA, whereas the V and J calls and clone size are those reported in that table. Among roughly 80,000 clones, about 74% were seen once, and the ten largest hold approximately 5.7%. As for the donors, each was a healthy bone marrow donor. This receptor was taken from a woman in her 50s in good health and CMV-seropositive. V usage is TRBV6-1 and J usage is TRBJ2-5, with D possibly matching TRBD1 (6 bases). The sequenced material came from PBMCs. The CDR3 DNA sequence: TGTGCCAGCAGTCTTGCTCGGGACACCCAAGAGACCCAGTACTTC. It yields the protein CASSLARDTQETQYF.